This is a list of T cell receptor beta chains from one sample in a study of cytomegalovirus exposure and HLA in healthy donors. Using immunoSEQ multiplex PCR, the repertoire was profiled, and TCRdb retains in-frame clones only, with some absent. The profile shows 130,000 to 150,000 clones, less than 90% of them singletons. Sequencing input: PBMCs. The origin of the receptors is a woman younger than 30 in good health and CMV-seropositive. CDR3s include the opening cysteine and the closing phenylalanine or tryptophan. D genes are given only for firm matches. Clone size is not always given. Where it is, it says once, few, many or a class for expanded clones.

CDR3 protein: CASRREDPYEQYF
CDR3 DNA: TGTGCCAGTCGTCGGGAGGATCCCTACGAGCAGTACTTC
D gene: TRBD2
J gene: TRBJ2-7
V gene: TRBV19
clone size: few

CDR3 protein: CASLQGNSNQPQHF
CDR3 DNA: TGTGCCAGCCTACAGGGGAATAGCAATCAGCCCCAGCATTTT
D gene: TRBD1
J gene: TRBJ1-5
V gene: TRBV28
clone size: -

CDR3 protein: CASSLPDRVGYEQYF
CDR3 DNA: TGTGCCAGCAGTTTACCCGACAGGGTCGGCTACGAGCAGTACTTC
D gene: TRBD1
J gene: TRBJ2-7
V gene: TRBV27
clone size: -

CDR3 protein: CAWRRTGGPYEQYF
CDR3 DNA: TGTGCCTGGAGAAGGACAGGGGGGCCCTACGAGCAGTACTTC
D gene: TRBD1
J gene: TRBJ2-7
V gene: TRBV30
clone size: -

CDR3 protein: CAWTRGGTGANVLTF
CDR3 DNA: TGTGCCTGGACGCGGGGAGGGACTGGGGCCAACGTCCTGACTTTC
D gene: TRBD2
J gene: TRBJ2-6
V gene: TRBV30
clone size: -

CDR3 protein: CASSSVALSYNEQFF
CDR3 DNA: TGCGCCAGCAGCTCTGTCGCGTTATCGTACAATGAGCAGTTCTTC
D gene: -
J gene: TRBJ2-1
V gene: TRBV5-1
clone size: -

CDR3 protein: CASTSGTAIYNEQFF
CDR3 DNA: TGTGCCAGCACATCCGGGACAGCTATCTACAATGAGCAGTTCTTC
D gene: TRBD1
J gene: TRBJ2-1
V gene: TRBV27
clone size: -

CDR3 protein: CASRRVSGELFF
CDR3 DNA: TGTGCCAGCAGGCGAGTTTCCGGGGAGCTGTTTTTT
D gene: -
J gene: TRBJ2-2
V gene: TRBV27
clone size: -

CDR3 protein: CASSLYRSLNTIYF
CDR3 DNA: TGTGCCAGCAGCTTATACAGATCCTTAAACACCATATATTTT
D gene: -
J gene: TRBJ1-3
V gene: TRBV13
clone size: -

CDR3 protein: CASSFIQPLEQYF
CDR3 DNA: TGTGCCAGCAGCTTCATACAGCCTCTCGAGCAGTACTTC
D gene: -
J gene: TRBJ2-7
V gene: TRBV7-9
clone size: -

CDR3 protein: CASSQPPRAGGYNEQFF
CDR3 DNA: TGTGCCAGCAGCCAACCCCCAAGGGCGGGAGGCTACAATGAGCAGTTCTTC
D gene: TRBD2
J gene: TRBJ2-1
V gene: TRBV4-2
clone size: -

CDR3 protein: CASSYRGPPYEQYF
CDR3 DNA: TGTGCCAGCAGTTACAGGGGTCCTCCCTACGAGCAGTACTTC
D gene: -
J gene: TRBJ2-7
V gene: TRBV6-5
clone size: -

CDR3 protein: CASSMTGGKETQYF
CDR3 DNA: TGTGCCAGTAGTATGACAGGGGGAAAGGAGACCCAGTACTTC
D gene: TRBD1
J gene: TRBJ2-5
V gene: TRBV19
clone size: -

CDR3 protein: CASSAGTMNTEAFF
CDR3 DNA: TGTGCCAGTAGTGCGGGAACGATGAACACTGAAGCTTTCTTT
D gene: -
J gene: TRBJ1-1
V gene: TRBV19
clone size: -

CDR3 protein: CASSYPTSGSRTDTQYF
CDR3 DNA: TGTGCCAGCAGTTACCCCACTAGCGGGAGCAGGACAGATACGCAGTATTTT
D gene: TRBD2
J gene: TRBJ2-3
V gene: TRBV6-7
clone size: -

CDR3 protein: CASSYRRGLGNQPQHF
CDR3 DNA: TGTGCCAGCAGTTATCGGAGGGGATTGGGCAATCAGCCCCAGCATTTT
D gene: -
J gene: TRBJ1-5
V gene: TRBV6-6
clone size: -

CDR3 protein: CSVLQGSGELFF
CDR3 DNA: TGCAGCGTACTACAGGGGAGCGGGGAGCTGTTTTTT
D gene: TRBD1
J gene: TRBJ2-2
V gene: TRBV29-1
clone size: -

CDR3 protein: CASSIGYRANTEAFF
CDR3 DNA: TGTGCCAGTAGTATCGGTTACAGGGCGAACACTGAAGCTTTCTTT
D gene: -
J gene: TRBJ1-1
V gene: TRBV19
clone size: -

CDR3 protein: CASSLDLGGRYEQYF
CDR3 DNA: TGTGCCAGCAGCTTAGATCTGGGAGGCCGCTACGAGCAGTACTTC
D gene: -
J gene: TRBJ2-7
V gene: TRBV11-3
clone size: -

CDR3 protein: CASSWERDRSYEQYF
CDR3 DNA: TGTGCCAGCAGCTGGGAAAGGGACAGGTCCTACGAGCAGTACTTC
D gene: TRBD1
J gene: TRBJ2-7
V gene: TRBV11-3
clone size: -

CDR3 protein: CASGLATGVNTEAFF
CDR3 DNA: TGTGCTAGTGGTTTGGCAACAGGGGTTAACACTGAAGCTTTCTTT
D gene: TRBD1
J gene: TRBJ1-1
V gene: TRBV12-5
clone size: -

CDR3 protein: CASSIQGNYGYTF
CDR3 DNA: TGTGCCAGCAGCATACAGGGGAACTATGGCTACACCTTC
D gene: TRBD1
J gene: TRBJ1-2
V gene: TRBV5-4
clone size: -

CDR3 protein: CASSLTRGQGGTGELFF
CDR3 DNA: TGTGCCAGCAGCCTGACTCGTGGACAGGGGGGCACCGGGGAGCTGTTTTTT
D gene: TRBD1
J gene: TRBJ2-2
V gene: TRBV11-2
clone size: -

CDR3 protein: CASSLGASGTDYPNYGYTF
CDR3 DNA: TGTGCCAGCAGCTTGGGGGCCTCCGGGACAGACTACCCTAACTATGGCTACACCTTC
D gene: TRBD1
J gene: TRBJ1-2
V gene: TRBV5-8
clone size: -

CDR3 protein: CASQDYQNTEAFF
CDR3 DNA: TGTGCCAGTCAGGACTACCAGAACACTGAAGCTTTCTTT
D gene: -
J gene: TRBJ1-1
V gene: TRBV6-1
clone size: -

CDR3 protein: CASSGSLTRQETQYF
CDR3 DNA: TGTGCCAGCAGCGGGTCTTTAACCCGGCAAGAGACCCAGTACTTC
D gene: -
J gene: TRBJ2-5
V gene: TRBV9
clone size: -

CDR3 protein: CASSLAGLAAANTGELFF
CDR3 DNA: TGTGCCAGCAGCTTAGCGGGACTAGCGGCCGCGAACACCGGGGAGCTGTTTTTT
D gene: TRBD2
J gene: TRBJ2-2
V gene: TRBV7-9
clone size: -

CDR3 protein: CASSLEGSTSGNLEQFF
CDR3 DNA: TGTGCCAGCAGCTTAGAGGGGTCGACTAGCGGGAATTTGGAGCAGTTCTTC
D gene: TRBD2
J gene: TRBJ2-1
V gene: TRBV11-3
clone size: -

CDR3 protein: CASTGPLELFF
CDR3 DNA: TGTGCCAGCACAGGCCCCCTCGAGCTGTTTTTT
D gene: -
J gene: TRBJ2-2
V gene: TRBV2
clone size: -